Listed below are T cell receptor beta chains from one sample, sequenced in a study of memory CD4+ T cells and cytomegalovirus serostatus. Data came from immunoSEQ multiplex PCR; TCRdb stores just in-frame clones and leaves some out. The sample comprises under 40,000 clones, 65% to 80% of which are singletons, and about 5.8% rests with the top ten. The sequencing sample was made of memory CD4+ T cells from blood. These receptors were taken from an adult in good health and CMV-seropositive. Both conserved end residues are part of each CDR3. A D gene is named only where the DNA matches it firmly. Size tells how often a clone was seen (once, few, many) or the class of an expanded clone, and some rows leave it out.

size: NA; D: TRBD2; J: TRBJ2-3; V: TRBV18; DNA: TGTGCCAGCTCACCACCTACCGGGACTAGCGGGACGCAGTATTTT; CDR3: CASSPPTGTSGTQYF
size: NA; D: NA; J: TRBJ2-6; V: TRBV4-3; DNA: TGCGCCAGCAGCCAAGTTCCAGGGGCGAACTCTGGGGCCAACGTCCTGACTTTC; CDR3: CASSQVPGANSGANVLTF
size: few; D: NA; J: TRBJ2-2; V: TRBV4-3; DNA: TGCGCCAGCAGCCAAGATGGTGGCACCGCGAACACCGGGGAGCTGTTTTTT; CDR3: CASSQDGGTANTGELFF
size: NA; D: NA; J: TRBJ2-2; V: TRBV25-1; DNA: TGTGCCAGCAGTGGATCTCGTGGGAGCCAGACCGGGGAGCTGTTTTTT; CDR3: CASSGSRGSQTGELFF
size: NA; D: NA; J: TRBJ1-3; V: TRBV2; DNA: TGTGCCAGCAGTGATGGCGGGGGTTCTGGAAACACCATATATTTT; CDR3: CASSDGGGSGNTIYF
size: NA; D: TRBD2; J: TRBJ2-3; V: TRBV5-6; DNA: TGTGCCAGCAGCTTCACTAGCGGGGGGGCTCTCGGCACAGATACGCAGTATTTT; CDR3: CASSFTSGGALGTDTQYF
size: NA; D: TRBD1; J: TRBJ1-1; V: TRBV19; DNA: TGTGCCAGTAGTCCCTTGGACAGGGAGACTGAAGCTTTCTTT; CDR3: CASSPLDRETEAFF
size: NA; D: NA; J: TRBJ1-2; V: TRBV29-1; DNA: TGCAGCGTTGAAGGGTGGAATGGCTACACCTTC; CDR3: CSVEGWNGYTF
size: few; D: TRBD1; J: TRBJ1-1; V: TRBV9; DNA: TGTGCCAGCAGCGGAATAACAGGGGACCCGAACACTGAAGCTTTCTTT; CDR3: CASSGITGDPNTEAFF
size: NA; D: NA; J: TRBJ2-3; V: TRBV5-1; DNA: TGCGCCAGCAGCTCCTCAGGGGCGGGCACAGATACGCAGTATTTT; CDR3: CASSSSGAGTDTQYF
size: NA; D: NA; J: TRBJ1-1; V: TRBV27; DNA: TGTGCCAGCAGGACGATGAGGAACACTGAAGCTTTCTTT; CDR3: CASRTMRNTEAFF
size: NA; D: TRBD2; J: TRBJ2-1; V: TRBV4-2; DNA: TGTGCCAGCAGCCAAGATTCAGGACTAGCTAGGAATGAGCAGTTCTTC; CDR3: CASSQDSGLARNEQFF
size: NA; D: NA; J: TRBJ2-3; V: TRBV7-9; DNA: TGTGCCAGCAGCTTAGGGATTACTAGCACAGATACGCAGTATTTT; CDR3: CASSLGITSTDTQYF
size: NA; D: NA; J: TRBJ1-2; V: TRBV7-2; DNA: TGTGCCAGCAGCTTCCAGTTTTCAGGGGAAATTGACTACACCTTC; CDR3: CASSFQFSGEIDYTF
size: NA; D: TRBD2; J: TRBJ2-3; V: TRBV4-1; DNA: TGCGCCAGCAGCCAAGGACTAGCGGGGAGCACAGATACGCAGTATTTT; CDR3: CASSQGLAGSTDTQYF
size: once; D: NA; J: TRBJ1-1; V: TRBV5-5; DNA: TGTGCCAGCATGGCCGGGGGGGCAAACACTAACACTGAAGCTTTCTTT; CDR3: CASMAGGANTNTEAFF
size: NA; D: TRBD2; J: TRBJ2-1; V: TRBV6-5; DNA: TGTGCCAGCAGTTCCCCCCTAGCGGGATCATACAATGAGCAGTTCTTC; CDR3: CASSSPLAGSYNEQFF
size: NA; D: TRBD1; J: TRBJ1-2; V: TRBV10-3; DNA: TGTGCCATCATCGGACAGGGAGACTATGGCTACACCTTC; CDR3: CAIIGQGDYGYTF
size: NA; D: TRBD1; J: TRBJ2-3; V: TRBV5-1; DNA: TGCGCCAGCAGCTCCGGGACAGGTAGCACAGATACGCAGTATTTT; CDR3: CASSSGTGSTDTQYF
size: NA; D: NA; J: TRBJ1-3; V: TRBV14; DNA: TGTGCCAGCAGCTTCACTTTGGGTAACACCATATATTTT; CDR3: CASSFTLGNTIYF
size: NA; D: NA; J: TRBJ2-7; V: TRBV9; DNA: TGTGCCAGCAGCGTAGGTCTGAAGGGGTTCTACGAGCAGTACTTC; CDR3: CASSVGLKGFYEQYF
size: once; D: TRBD1; J: TRBJ1-1; V: TRBV5-1; DNA: TGCGCCAGCAGCTTGGTGCAGGGGGCTGAAGCTTTCTTT; CDR3: CASSLVQGAEAFF